Below are 20 T cell receptor beta chains sequenced from a single sample in a study of blood T cell repertoires in COVID-19 (dated by TCRdb to the early 2020s). Receptor amplification or capture employed the immunoSEQ multiplex PCR assay. TCRdb retrieved this table from immuneACCESS and kept in-frame rearrangements only. Not all clones are present; in checked studies, unresolved V genes account for under half, and no reason is known for the remainder. The sample contains around 40,000 clones, around 92% of them found a single time. The top ten clonotypes cover 5.5% of the sample. The specimen was peripheral blood. The receptors were gathered from a woman of 80 years or more with acute or convalescent COVID-19.

This CDR3 reads CASSPRAEQGVGTEAFF. The CDR3, as DNA: TGTGCCAGCAGCCCGCGGGCGGAACAGGGTGTTGGGACTGAAGCTTTCTTT. V and J are TRBV7-2 and TRBJ1-1, with a possible D match to TRBD1 (6 bases). Trimming removed 5 bases from V and 5 bases from J, with 24 bases in between. The CDR3 runs 17 residues. Germline V gene sequence: CDR1 SGHTA, CDR2 FQGNSA.

The V call is TRBV7-2, the J call TRBJ2-7, with TRBD1 as a possible D gene (6 bases). This CDR3 is built from 15 residues. V gave up 1 base and J gave up 3 bases, with 13 bases separating them. Germline V gives CDR1 SGHTA, CDR2 FQGNSA. Written as DNA, the CDR3 is TGTGCCAGCAGCTTAGGCGCGGACAGTTTCTACGAGCAGTACTTC. Residues: CASSLGADSFYEQYF.

J is TRBJ1-3 and V is TRBV19, with no clear D. CDR1 is LNHDA and CDR2 is SQIVND in the germline V gene (reference sequence). Trimming removed 3 bases from V and 0 bases from J, with 3 bases in between. CDR3 length: 13 residues. The CDR3 DNA sequence: TGTGCCAGTAGTATGTACTCTGGAAACACCATATATTTT. Residues: CASSMYSGNTIYF.

The J gene is TRBJ1-4, the V gene TRBV7-8; D may be TRBD1 (5 bases). CDR1 is SGHVS and CDR2 is FQNEAQ in the germline V gene. V lost 3 bases, J lost 0 bases, and 17 bases lay in between. The CDR3 spans 18 residues. The CDR3 region has the DNA TGTGCCAGCAGCTTTTCGAGGACACGAGGTTCAACTAATGAAAAACTGTTTTTT. Its translation: CASSFSRTRGSTNEKLFF.

The rearrangement uses TRBV27 and TRBJ1-1; TRBD1 might be the D (5 bases). The V end lost 4 bases, the J end lost 6 bases, and 21 bases lay between the germline ends. Germline V gene data show CDR1 as MNHEY and CDR2 as SMNVEV (reference sequence). This CDR3 is 16 amino acids long. The CDR3 DNA is TGTGCCAGCAGTTCCCTATACGGTGGGGCGGGGGCTGAAGCTTTCTTT. This sequence encodes CASSSLYGGAGAEAFF.

The V and J genes are TRBV7-2 and TRBJ1-2; tentatively, D is TRBD1 (5 bases). Germline CDR1 and CDR2: SGHTA and FQGNSA. This CDR3 comprises 13 residues. The V and J ends lost 2 bases and 4 bases respectively, with 8 bases between them. The CDR3 DNA reads as TGTGCCAGCAGCTTACAGGGCATCTATGGCTACACCTTC. It yields the protein CASSLQGIYGYTF.

The count of this clone is one. The chain is built from TRBV30 and TRBJ2-7; 10 nucleotides align to TRBD1. The CDR3 consists of 12 residues. CDR1 GTSNPN and CDR2 SVGIG come from the germline V gene (reference sequence). V lost 7 bases and J lost 7; bases outside the gene matches: 7. This chain's CDR3 is CASGQGSWEQYF. CDR3 coding DNA: TGTGCCTCGGGACAGGGGTCTTGGGAGCAGTACTTC.

This chain connects TRBV7-2 to TRBJ2-1; D possibly corresponds to TRBD1 (7 bases). CDR1 and CDR2 from the germline V gene are SGHTA and FQGNSA. The length of the CDR3 is 17 residues. V was pared by 4 bases and J by 7 bases, with 23 bases between. CDR3: CASSYSGGGTVGNEQFF. The CDR3 DNA reads as TGTGCCAGCAGCTACAGCGGTGGGGGGACAGTCGGGAATGAGCAGTTCTTC.

The chain is built from TRBV5-5 and TRBJ2-7; maybe TRBD1 (5 bases). The CDR3 has 14 residues. Germline V gene data show CDR1 as SGHKS and CDR2 as YYEKEE (reference sequence). V shed 4 bases and J shed 2 bases, with 13 bases lying between them. The CDR3: CASSLNRITYEQYF. CDR3 nucleotides: TGTGCCAGCAGCCTAAACAGGATTACCTACGAGCAGTACTTC.

The chain links TRBV5-1 to TRBJ1-4; 7 bases are shared with TRBD1. Germline CDR1 and CDR2: SGHRS and YFSETQ. The CDR3 extends over 15 amino acids. V lost 0 bases to trimming and J lost 6 bases; unmatched junction nucleotides: 5. CDR3 DNA: TGCGCCAGCAGCTTGGGATACGGGACAGATGAAAAACTGTTTTTT. This gives the protein CASSLGYGTDEKLFF. Combining the CDR3 with reference TRBV5-1 and TRBJ1-4 gives the whole variable domain KAGVTQTPRYLIKTRGQQVTLSCSPISGHRSVSWYQQTPGQGLQFLFEYFSETQRNKGNFPGRFSGRQFSNSRSEMNVSTLELGDSALYLCASSLGYGTDEKLFFGSGTQLSVL.

The chain is built from TRBV12-3 or TRBV12-4 and TRBJ1-5; D remains ambiguous. CDR3 size: 13 residues. V was clipped by 4 bases and J by 4 bases, with 8 bases between them. CDR3 sequence reads: CASSSKTNQPQHF. CDR3 nucleotides: TGTGCCAGCAGTTCGAAGACTAATCAGCCCCAGCATTTT.

The J gene is TRBJ1-2, the V gene TRBV5-4; 9 bases match TRBD1. This CDR3 has 14 residues. With V trimmed by 4 bases and J by 1 base, 2 bases remained unmatched. Germline V CDR1 and CDR2: SGHNT, YYREEE (reference sequence). This chain's CDR3 is CASSVTGGNYGYTF. The CDR3 region has the DNA TGTGCCAGCAGCGTGACAGGGGGTAACTATGGCTACACCTTC.

The rearrangement links TRBV10-3 to TRBJ2-3; 11 positions match TRBD2. The CDR3 spans 15 residues. Per germline, CDR1 ENHRY and CDR2 SYGVKD. V lost 6 bases, J lost 1 base, and 3 bases stayed unmatched. The CDR3 coding sequence is TGTGCCATCAGCCTACTAGCGGGGGGCACAGATACGCAGTATTTT. It codes for CAISLLAGGTDTQYF.

This sequence joins TRBV13 and TRBJ2-7, with TRBD1 as a possible D gene (6 bases). Germline CDR1 PRHDT, CDR2 FYEKMQ (reference sequence). Trimming left V 5 bases short and J 0 bases short, with 8 bases between. The CDR3 sequence is 13 residues long. The CDR3 bases are TGTGCCAGCAGCCAGGGGAGCTCCTACGAGCAGTACTTC. It specifies CASSQGSSYEQYF.

This clone was counted a single time. J is TRBJ1-4 and V is TRBV7-2; the D gene is possibly TRBD1 (6 bases). This CDR3 region has 17 residues. V lost 4 bases, J lost 5 bases, and 20 bases lay in between. Germline V gene data show CDR1 as SGHTA and CDR2 as FQGNSA. The CDR3 DNA is TGTGCCAGCAGCTCGACGCGCCATCCGGGACAAAATGAAAAACTGTTTTTT. It encodes CASSSTRHPGQNEKLFF.

CDR3 sequence reads: CASSRGRGEGYTF. Here the CDR3 DNA reads TGTGCCAGCTCCCGAGGCAGGGGAGAGGGCTACACCTTC. The chain links TRBV18 to TRBJ1-2; maybe TRBD1 (6 bases). Looked up from germline, CDR1 is KGHSH and CDR2 is LQKENI. The CDR3 runs to 13 residues. Between the trimmed V and J ends, which lost 6 bases and 8 bases, there was a span of 16 bases.

This chain connects TRBV7-9 to TRBJ1-2, with D perhaps matching TRBD1 (5 bases). Deletions cut 3 bases from V and 5 bases from J, with 16 bases between. The CDR3 totals 15 residues. The V gene's germline CDR1 is SEHNR and CDR2 FQNEAQ (reference sequence). The CDR3 DNA reads as TGTGCCAGCAGCTTTGGGACTTCCGCAGGGTATGGCTACACCTTC. This translates into CASSFGTSAGYGYTF.

The rearrangement joins TRBV27 to TRBJ2-7; TRBD2 might be the D (7 bases). Germline V gene lookup returns CDR1 MNHEY and CDR2 SMNVEV (reference sequence). The CDR3 is 14 residues long. Trimming stripped 2 bases from V and 6 bases from J, with 14 bases between. CDR3 coding DNA: TGTGCCAGCAGTTTAGTACAGGGCGGGAGCGAGCAGTACTTC. Translating it yields CASSLVQGGSEQYF.

The rearrangement joins TRBV5-6 to TRBJ1-5; a weak D match, TRBD1 (6 bases). This CDR3 spans 15 amino acids. The germline V gene has CDR1 SGHDT and CDR2 YYEEEE. The V end lost 4 bases, the J end lost 7 bases, and 18 bases lay between the germline ends. CDR3 residues: CASSLLGRGSQPQHF. CDR3 sequence (DNA): TGTGCCAGCAGCCTGTTGGGCAGGGGTTCACAGCCCCAGCATTTT.

V gene TRBV5-1 combines with J gene TRBJ2-3; 9 bases fit TRBD1. The CDR3 runs 15 residues. The trim removed 4 bases at V and 3 bases at J, leaving 6 bases unmatched. Per germline, CDR1 SGHRS and CDR2 YFSETQ. In DNA, the CDR3 is TGCGCCAGCAGCAGGACAGGGGATATTACAGATACGCAGTATTTT. As protein: CASSRTGDITDTQYF.